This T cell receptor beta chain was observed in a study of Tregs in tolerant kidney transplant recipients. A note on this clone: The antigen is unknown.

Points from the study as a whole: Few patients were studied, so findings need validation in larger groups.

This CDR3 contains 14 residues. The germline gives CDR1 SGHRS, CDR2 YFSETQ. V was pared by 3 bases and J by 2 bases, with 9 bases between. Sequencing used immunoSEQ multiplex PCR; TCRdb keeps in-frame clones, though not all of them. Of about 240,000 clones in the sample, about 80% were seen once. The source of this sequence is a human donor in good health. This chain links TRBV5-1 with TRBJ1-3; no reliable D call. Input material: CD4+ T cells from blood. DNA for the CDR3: TGCGCCAGCAGCTCGGGGTTAGCTGGAAACACCATATATTTT. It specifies CASSSGLAGNTIYF.